One sample yielded the 30 T cell receptor beta chains listed below, sequenced in a study of cytomegalovirus exposure and HLA in healthy donors. Vbeta (60) and Jbeta (13) primers were used in the PCR. The table came from immunoSEQ multiplex PCR; TCRdb's copy has only in-frame clones and leaves some out. Here the sample spans about 130,000 clones, approximately 83% being singletons. Input material: PBMCs. These receptors were collected from a man aged 35 to 55 in good health and CMV-seronegative.

The chain employs TRBV5-6 and TRBJ2-3; no clear D. The CDR3 is 13 amino acids. CDR1 and CDR2 from the germline V gene are SGHDT and YYEEEE. The V and J ends lost 0 bases and 3 bases respectively, with 5 bases between them. The CDR3 region has the DNA TGTGCCAGCAGCTTGGGAGGAACAGATACGCAGTATTTT. Protein: CASSLGGTDTQYF.

The chain employs TRBV10-2 and TRBJ2-2, with 7 bases matching TRBD2. Germline CDR1 and CDR2: WSHSY and SAAADI. The CDR3 is 13 residues long. J was trimmed by 7 bases and V by 6 bases; bases with no gene match: 5. The CDR3 region has the DNA TGCGCCAGCAGGATCCGGGAGGACGGGGAGCTGTTTTTT. It is translated as CASRIREDGELFF.

The V gene is TRBV5-1, the J gene TRBJ1-3, with no clear D. The ends were cut back, 1 base at V and 5 bases at J, with 7 bases in the middle. Germline CDR1 and CDR2: SGHRS and YFSETQ. The CDR3 runs 13 residues. The CDR3 region has the DNA TGCGCCAGCAGCTTGAATGGCCGAAACACCATATATTTT. Translated: CASSLNGRNTIYF.

The rearrangement links TRBV4-3 to TRBJ1-1, with TRBD1 matching 7 bases. The CDR3 is made up of 15 amino acids. V lost 3 bases to trimming and J lost 0 bases; unmatched junction nucleotides: 4. CDR1 and CDR2 (germline): LGHNA, YSLEER. The CDR3 coding sequence is TGCGCCAGCAGCCAGGTGGGACAGCTGAACACTGAAGCTTTCTTT. This encodes CASSQVGQLNTEAFF.

This clone showed up just once. The V gene is TRBV27, the J gene TRBJ2-7, with 11 bases aligning to TRBD2. Losses at the gene ends were 6 bases for V and 3 bases for J; bases not matched to a gene: 4. Germline V CDR1 and CDR2: MNHEY, SMNVEV (reference sequence). The CDR3 covers 14 residues. The CDR3 sequence is CASSYTSGSYEQYF. The CDR3 DNA is TGTGCCAGCAGCTACACTAGCGGGAGCTACGAGCAGTACTTC.

This clone was detected only a few times. This rearrangement joins TRBV27 to TRBJ2-3; a weak D match, TRBD1 (6 bases). Germline CDR1 and CDR2: MNHEY and SMNVEV (reference sequence). V lost 5 bases and J lost 1, with 13 bases in between. This CDR3 is built from 15 residues. CDR3 DNA: TGTGCCAGCAGTCCCGGACAGTCTGGCACAGATACGCAGTATTTT. It is translated as CASSPGQSGTDTQYF.

The chain joins TRBV19 to TRBJ2-5; TRBD2 matches 10 bases. In germline, CDR1 is LNHDA, CDR2 SQIVND (reference sequence). The CDR3 covers 14 residues. With V trimmed by 9 bases and J by 5 bases, 9 bases remained unmatched. CDR3 sequence: CASRSGGAAETQYF. Written as DNA, the CDR3 is TGTGCCAGCAGGAGCGGGGGGGCCGCCGAGACCCAGTACTTC.

This chain connects TRBV6-5 to TRBJ2-7; D call uncertain. V shed 0 bases and J shed 6 bases, with 12 bases lying between them. CDR1 MNHEY and CDR2 SVGAGI come from the germline V gene. CDR3 length: 14 residues. The CDR3 protein is CASSYSPMSPEQYF. CDR3 DNA: TGTGCCAGCAGTTACTCCCCCATGAGCCCCGAGCAGTACTTC.

The chain employs TRBV4-3 and TRBJ1-2; a possible D gene is TRBD1 (5 bases). The V end was cut by 3 bases, the J end by 6 bases, with 17 bases between. The CDR3 runs 15 residues. Per the germline V gene, CDR1 is LGHNA and CDR2 is YSLEER. The CDR3 region is CASSQLSGSADGYTF. CDR3 DNA: TGCGCCAGCAGCCAGCTTTCAGGGTCCGCGGATGGCTACACCTTC.

This chain connects TRBV6-6 to TRBJ2-1, with TRBD2 as a possible D gene (6 bases). Trimming left V 6 bases short and J 2 bases short, with 14 bases between. Germline lookup yields CDR1 MNHNY and CDR2 SVGAGI (reference sequence). This CDR3 contains 15 residues. CDR3 amino acids: CASSSRDSTYNEQFF. As DNA, the CDR3 is TGTGCCAGCAGCTCCCGGGACTCCACCTACAATGAGCAGTTCTTC.

The chain carries TRBV4-1 and TRBJ1-1, with unresolved D. In germline, CDR1 is MGHRA, CDR2 YSYEKL. V was shortened by 4 bases and J by 5 bases, with 11 bases between the two germline ends. This CDR3 comprises 13 residues. The CDR3 nucleotides are TGCGCCAGCAGCCGCAATAGTATTACTGAAGCTTTCTTT. Translating gives CASSRNSITEAFF.

The genes are TRBV4-3 and TRBJ1-4; possibly TRBD1 for D (5 bases). The CDR3 sequence is 14 residues long. Germline lookup yields CDR1 LGHNA and CDR2 YSLEER. The V and J ends lost 1 base and 3 bases respectively, with 6 bases between them. As DNA, the CDR3 is TGCGCCAGCAGCCAAGGGGGCCCTAATGAAAAACTGTTTTTT. This encodes CASSQGGPNEKLFF.

J is TRBJ1-1 and V is TRBV4-1; 7 bases are shared with TRBD1. CDR1 is MGHRA, CDR2 YSYEKL, per germline. The CDR3 runs 15 residues. Losses at the gene ends were 1 base for V and 0 bases for J; bases not matched to a gene: 2. In DNA, the CDR3 is TGCGCCAGCAGCCAAGTCGACAGGGTGAACACTGAAGCTTTCTTT. This codes for CASSQVDRVNTEAFF.

The chain couples TRBV4-3 to TRBJ2-1; TRBD2 matches at 11 bases. V lost 3 bases and J lost 5; bases outside the gene matches: 3. The CDR3 sequence is 15 residues long. The V gene's germline CDR1 is LGHNA and CDR2 YSLEER. The CDR3: CASSHDSGGDNEQFF. CDR3 nucleotides: TGCGCCAGCAGCCACGATAGCGGGGGGGACAATGAGCAGTTCTTC.

The DNA for the CDR3 is TGCACCAGCAGCCCAGGGACAGGGCCTGAAGCTTTCTTT. It is translated as CTSSPGTGPEAFF. The rearrangement uses TRBV1 and TRBJ1-1; whether TRBD1, the table's D call, matches the DNA was not checked. TRBV1 is a recognized pseudogene. The CDR3 length is 13 residues.

J is TRBJ1-1 and V is TRBV29-1; weak D call: TRBD1 (6 bases). The V end was cut by 6 bases, the J end by 1 base, with 18 bases between. The CDR3 extends over 15 amino acids. Germline CDR1 SQVTM, CDR2 ANQGSEA. The CDR3 protein is CSVEGGAGANTEAFF. The CDR3 DNA is TGCAGCGTCGAGGGGGGGGCAGGGGCGAACACTGAAGCTTTCTTT. The variable domain in full, with the rest retrieved from reference TRBV29-1 and TRBJ1-1, is SAVISQKPSRDICQRGTSLTIQCQVDSQVTMMFWYRQQPGQSLTLIATANQGSEATYESGFVIDKFPISRPNLTFSTLTVSNMSPEDSSIYLCSVEGGAGANTEAFFGQGTRLTVV.

The CDR3 loop reads CASSWWGRGSNQPQHF. The CDR3 region has the DNA TGTGCCAGCAGCTGGTGGGGAAGGGGAAGCAATCAGCCCCAGCATTTT. V usage is TRBV2 and J usage is TRBJ1-5; D may be TRBD1 (5 bases). The CDR3 is 16 amino acids. Looked up from germline, CDR1 is SNHLY and CDR2 is FYNNEI. Trimming shortened V by 6 bases and J by 1 base, and 16 bases separated the two germline ends.

The chain joins TRBV6-1 to TRBJ2-7; TRBD2 matches at 11 bases. Germline V lookup: CDR1 MNHNS, CDR2 SASEGT. With V trimmed by 11 bases and J by 6 bases, 9 bases remained unmatched. The CDR3 length is 13 residues. The CDR3 reads CAGTGSGRGEQYF. Here the CDR3 DNA reads TGTGCCGGGACGGGTAGCGGGAGGGGCGAGCAGTACTTC.

This sequence joins TRBV7-2 and TRBJ2-5, with 12 bases fitting TRBD2. Germline values: CDR1 SGHTA, CDR2 FQGNSA. Losses at the gene ends were 6 bases for V and 9 bases for J; bases not matched to a gene: 11. The CDR3 loop spans 15 amino acids. The CDR3: CASRPRLAGEGAQYF. CDR3 sequence (DNA): TGTGCCAGCAGGCCACGACTAGCGGGAGAGGGAGCCCAGTACTTC.

The rearrangement joins TRBV27 to TRBJ2-2; 7 bases agree with TRBD1. CDR1 is MNHEY and CDR2 is SMNVEV in the germline V gene (reference sequence). Trimming removed 4 bases from V and 2 bases from J; junction bases left unmatched: 16. This CDR3 has 19 residues. This CDR3 reads CASSSKPLLGQDNTGELFF. DNA for the CDR3: TGTGCCAGCAGTTCTAAACCCCTCCTCGGACAGGACAACACCGGGGAGCTGTTTTTT.

V is TRBV19 and J is TRBJ2-2, with a possible D match to TRBD1 (5 bases). Germline CDR1 and CDR2: LNHDA and SQIVND (reference sequence). Trimming removed 4 bases at V and 1 base at J, with 10 bases between. The length of the CDR3 is 15 residues. CDR3 residues: CASSNHRGNTGELFF. CDR3 bases: TGTGCCAGTAGTAACCATAGGGGGAACACCGGGGAGCTGTTTTTT.

This rearrangement joins TRBV7-2 to TRBJ2-2, with TRBD2 matching over 8 bases. This CDR3 is 17 amino acids long. From germline, CDR1 is SGHTA and CDR2 FQGNSA. J lost 2 bases, V lost 9 bases, and 14 bases had no gene match. CDR3: CASCVRSAGGNTGELFF. The CDR3 nucleotides are TGTGCCAGTTGCGTGAGGTCCGCGGGGGGTAACACCGGGGAGCTGTTTTTT.

This chain joins TRBV30 and TRBJ2-6, with D hard to call. The length of the CDR3 is 14 residues. Germline-derived CDR1 and CDR2 are GTSNPN and SVGIG (reference sequence). V gave up 1 base and J gave up 3 bases, with 7 bases separating them. The CDR3 is CAWSGHLGANVLTF. DNA of the CDR3: TGTGCCTGGAGTGGGCACCTTGGGGCCAACGTCCTGACTTTC.

The chain couples TRBV15 to TRBJ2-1; TRBD2 aligns across 8 bases. CDR3 size: 18 residues. Germline values: CDR1 LNHNV, CDR2 YYDKDF (reference sequence). Trimming took 0 bases from V and 1 from J; bases not matched to a gene: 8. In DNA form, the CDR3 reads TGTGCCACCAGCAGAGATGCCCTGCGCGGGGGGTCCTACAATGAGCAGTTCTTC. Amino acid sequence: CATSRDALRGGSYNEQFF.

The chain has TRBV9 and TRBJ2-7; TRBD2 matches at 14 bases. The V gene's germline CDR1 is SGDLS and CDR2 YYNGEE. The CDR3 covers 16 residues. J lost 2 bases, V lost 2 bases, and 3 bases had no gene match. In nucleotides, the CDR3 is TGTGCCAGCAGCGTGGGACTAGCGGGGGTTACCTACGAGCAGTACTTC. As protein: CASSVGLAGVTYEQYF.

This clone appeared a few times. The chain is built from TRBV4-2 and TRBJ1-1; 8 positions match TRBD1. V shed 1 base and J 10 bases; nucleotides not matched to a gene: 5. The CDR3 sequence is 13 residues long. The germline gives CDR1 LGHNA, CDR2 YNFKEQ. CDR3 coding DNA: TGTGCCAGCAGCCAAGCACAGGGGGTTGTAGCTTTCTTT. It codes for CASSQAQGVVAFF.

The rearrangement joins TRBV2 to TRBJ1-5; D is possibly TRBD1 (6 bases). V shed 3 bases and J shed 5 bases, with 26 bases lying between them. Per germline, CDR1 SNHLY and CDR2 FYNNEI. The CDR3 length is 19 residues. CDR3 sequence (DNA): TGTGCCAGCAGTGAGAGGGGGGGTGGTGCACAGGGTGCGGATCAGCCCCAGCATTTT. Its translation: CASSERGGGAQGADQPQHF.

The rearrangement links TRBV5-4 to TRBJ2-1; tentatively, D is TRBD2 (7 bases). The CDR3 is made up of 14 amino acids. Per the germline V gene, CDR1 is SGHNT and CDR2 is YYREEE (reference sequence). The V end lost 6 bases, the J end lost 8 bases, and 18 bases lay between the germline ends. The DNA of the CDR3 is TGTGCCAGCAATCCTACCGGGGGGCGCGATGAGCAGTTCTTC. Its protein is CASNPTGGRDEQFF.

The chain uses TRBV7-2 and TRBJ2-2, with 7 bases that match TRBD2. Germline V gene sequence: CDR1 SGHTA, CDR2 FQGNSA. The CDR3 has 14 residues. After removal of 9 bases from V and 7 bases from J, the junction contained 11 bases not matched to a gene. The CDR3 sequence is CASTGTTLDGELFF. The CDR3 DNA is TGTGCCAGTACCGGGACTACCCTTGACGGGGAGCTGTTTTTT.

The chain recombines TRBV9 with TRBJ1-1, with D possibly matching TRBD1 (6 bases). There are 13 residues in the CDR3. Trimming took off 5 bases at V and 1 base at J, with 9 bases between the two ends. Germline CDR1 SGDLS, CDR2 YYNGEE. The CDR3 loop is CASRGHPNTEAFF. The CDR3 nucleotides are TGTGCCAGCAGGGGACACCCGAACACTGAAGCTTTCTTT.